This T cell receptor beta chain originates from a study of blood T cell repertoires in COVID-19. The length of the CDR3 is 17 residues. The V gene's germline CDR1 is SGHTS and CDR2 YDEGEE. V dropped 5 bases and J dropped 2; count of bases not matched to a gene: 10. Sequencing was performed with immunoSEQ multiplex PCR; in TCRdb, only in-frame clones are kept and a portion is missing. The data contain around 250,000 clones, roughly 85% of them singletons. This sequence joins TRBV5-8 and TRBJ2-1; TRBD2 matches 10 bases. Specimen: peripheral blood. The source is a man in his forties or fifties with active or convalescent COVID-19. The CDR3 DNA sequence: TGTGCCAGCAGGCGCTCCGGGACTAGCGTTACCTACAATGAGCAGTTCTTC. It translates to CASRRSGTSVTYNEQFF. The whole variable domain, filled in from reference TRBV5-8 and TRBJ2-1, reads EAGVTQSPTHLIKTRGQQATLRCSPISGHTSVYWYQQALGLGLQFLLWYDEGEERNRGNFPPRFSGRQFPNYSSELNVNALELEDSALYLCASRRSGTSVTYNEQFFGPGTRLTVL.